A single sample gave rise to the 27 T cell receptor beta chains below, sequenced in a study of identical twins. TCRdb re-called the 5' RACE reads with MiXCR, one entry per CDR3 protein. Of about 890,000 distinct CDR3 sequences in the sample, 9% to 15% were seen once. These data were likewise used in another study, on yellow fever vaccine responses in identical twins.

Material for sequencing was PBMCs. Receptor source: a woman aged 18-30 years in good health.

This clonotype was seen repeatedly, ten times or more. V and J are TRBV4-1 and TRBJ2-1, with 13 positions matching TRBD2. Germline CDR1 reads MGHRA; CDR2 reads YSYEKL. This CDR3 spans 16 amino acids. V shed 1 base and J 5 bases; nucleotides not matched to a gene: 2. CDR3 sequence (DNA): TGCGCCAGCAGCCAAGGAGGACTAGCGGGGGACAATGAGCAGTTCTTC. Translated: CASSQGGLAGDNEQFF.

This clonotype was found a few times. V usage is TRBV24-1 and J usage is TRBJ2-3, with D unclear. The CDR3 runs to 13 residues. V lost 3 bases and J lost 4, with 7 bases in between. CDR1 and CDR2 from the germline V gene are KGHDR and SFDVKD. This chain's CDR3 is CATSDVESDTQYF. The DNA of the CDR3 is TGTGCCACCAGTGATGTCGAGTCAGATACGCAGTATTTT.

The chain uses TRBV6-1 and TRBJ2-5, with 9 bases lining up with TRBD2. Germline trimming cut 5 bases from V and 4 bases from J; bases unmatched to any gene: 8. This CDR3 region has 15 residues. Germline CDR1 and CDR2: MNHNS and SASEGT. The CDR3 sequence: CASSSHYSGGETQYF. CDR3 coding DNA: TGTGCCAGCAGTAGTCACTATAGCGGGGGAGAGACCCAGTACTTC.

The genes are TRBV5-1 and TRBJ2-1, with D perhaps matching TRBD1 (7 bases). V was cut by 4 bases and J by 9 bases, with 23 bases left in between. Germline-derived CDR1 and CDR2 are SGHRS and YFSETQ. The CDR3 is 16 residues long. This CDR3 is CASSPSRRGQDGEQFF. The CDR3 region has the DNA TGCGCCAGCAGCCCCTCGAGGAGGGGGCAAGACGGTGAGCAGTTCTTC. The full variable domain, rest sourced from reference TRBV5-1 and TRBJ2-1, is KAGVTQTPRYLIKTRGQQVTLSCSPISGHRSVSWYQQTPGQGLQFLFEYFSETQRNKGNFPGRFSGRQFSNSRSEMNVSTLELGDSALYLCASSPSRRGQDGEQFFGPGTRLTVL.

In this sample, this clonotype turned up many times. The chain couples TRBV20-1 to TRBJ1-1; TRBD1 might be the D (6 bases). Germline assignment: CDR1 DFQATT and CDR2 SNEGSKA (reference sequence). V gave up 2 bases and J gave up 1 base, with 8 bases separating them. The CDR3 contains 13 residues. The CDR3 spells CSARMGANTEAFF. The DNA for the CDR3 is TGCAGTGCTAGAATGGGGGCGAACACTGAAGCTTTCTTT.

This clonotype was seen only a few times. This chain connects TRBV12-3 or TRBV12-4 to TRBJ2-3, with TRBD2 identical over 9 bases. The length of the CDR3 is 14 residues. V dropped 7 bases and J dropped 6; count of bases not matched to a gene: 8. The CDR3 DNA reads TGTGCCAGCACCGTTGAAGCGGGAGGCGATACGCAGTATTTT. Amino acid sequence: CASTVEAGGDTQYF.

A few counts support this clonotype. The CDR3 loop reads CASSLGGRTAYEQYV. The CDR3, as DNA: TGTGCCAGCAGCTTAGGGGGGAGGACAGCCTACGAGCAGTACGTC. The V gene is TRBV7-9, the J gene TRBJ2-7; D may be TRBD1 or TRBD2 (6 bases each). The CDR3 totals 15 residues. V lost 1 base and J lost 2, with 12 bases in between. Germline assignment: CDR1 SEHNR and CDR2 FQNEAQ (reference sequence).

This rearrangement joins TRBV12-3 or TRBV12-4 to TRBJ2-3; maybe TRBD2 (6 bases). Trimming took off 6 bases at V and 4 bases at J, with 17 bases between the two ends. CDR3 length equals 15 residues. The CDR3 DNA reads TGTGCCAGCAGGTTAAGTCAGGAGGGGCCAGATACGCAGTATTTT. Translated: CASRLSQEGPDTQYF.

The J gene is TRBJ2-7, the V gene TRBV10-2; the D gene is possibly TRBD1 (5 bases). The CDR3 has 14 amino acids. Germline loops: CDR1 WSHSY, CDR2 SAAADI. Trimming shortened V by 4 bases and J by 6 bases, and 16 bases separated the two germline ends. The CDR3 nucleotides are TGCGCCAGCAGTGCGGCTTGGGTAGGGGTCGAGCAGTACGTC. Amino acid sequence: CASSAAWVGVEQYV.

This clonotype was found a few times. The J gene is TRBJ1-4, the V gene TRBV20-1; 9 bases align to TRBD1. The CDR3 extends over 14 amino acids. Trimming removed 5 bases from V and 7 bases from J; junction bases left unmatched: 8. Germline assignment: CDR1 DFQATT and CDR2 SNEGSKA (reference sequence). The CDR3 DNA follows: TGCAGTGCTCACGCCGGGACAGGGAGTGAAAAACTGTTTTTT. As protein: CSAHAGTGSEKLFF.

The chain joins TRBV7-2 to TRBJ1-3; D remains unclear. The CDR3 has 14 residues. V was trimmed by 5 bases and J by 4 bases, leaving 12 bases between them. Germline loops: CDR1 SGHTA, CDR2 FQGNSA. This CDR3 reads CASSHPSLGNTIYF. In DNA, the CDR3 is TGTGCCAGCAGCCACCCGTCCTTGGGAAACACCATATATTTT. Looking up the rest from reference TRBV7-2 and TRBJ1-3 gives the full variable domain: GAGVSQSPSNKVTEKGKDVELRCDPISGHTALYWYRQSLGQGLEFLIYFQGNSAPDKSGLPSDRFSAERTGGSVSTLTIQRTQQEDSAVYLCASSHPSLGNTIYFGEGSWLTVV.

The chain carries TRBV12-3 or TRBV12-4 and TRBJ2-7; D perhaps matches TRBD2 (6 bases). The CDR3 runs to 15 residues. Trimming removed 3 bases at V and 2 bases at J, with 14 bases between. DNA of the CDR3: TGTGCCAGCAGTTTTGGGGGGTATGGGCCCTACGAGCAGTACTTC. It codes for CASSFGGYGPYEQYF.

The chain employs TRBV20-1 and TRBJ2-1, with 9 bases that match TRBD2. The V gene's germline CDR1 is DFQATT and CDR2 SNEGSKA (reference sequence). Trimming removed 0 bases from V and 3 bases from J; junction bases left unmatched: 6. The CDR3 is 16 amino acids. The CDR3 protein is CSARDKAGGLYNEQFF. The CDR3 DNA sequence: TGCAGTGCTAGAGATAAGGCGGGGGGGCTCTACAATGAGCAGTTCTTC.

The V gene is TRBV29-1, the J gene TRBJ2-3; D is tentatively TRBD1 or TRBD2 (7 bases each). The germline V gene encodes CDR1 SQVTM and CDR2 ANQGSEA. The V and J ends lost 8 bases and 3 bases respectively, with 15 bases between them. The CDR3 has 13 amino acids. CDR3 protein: CSNRQGGTDTQYF. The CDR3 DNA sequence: TGCAGCAACCGACAGGGAGGGACAGATACGCAGTATTTT.

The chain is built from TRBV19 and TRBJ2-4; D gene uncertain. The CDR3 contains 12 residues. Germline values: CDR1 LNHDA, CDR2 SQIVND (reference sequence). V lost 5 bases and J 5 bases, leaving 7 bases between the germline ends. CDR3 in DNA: TGTGCCAGTAGTCTTGGGCAAAACATTCAGTACTTC. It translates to CASSLGQNIQYF.

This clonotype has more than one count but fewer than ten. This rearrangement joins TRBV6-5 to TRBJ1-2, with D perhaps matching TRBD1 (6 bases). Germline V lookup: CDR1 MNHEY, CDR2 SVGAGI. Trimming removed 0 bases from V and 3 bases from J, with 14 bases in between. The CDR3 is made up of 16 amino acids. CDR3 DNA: TGTGCCAGCAGTTACTCAAGGGGGGCATCGGACTATGGCTACACCTTC. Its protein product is CASSYSRGASDYGYTF.

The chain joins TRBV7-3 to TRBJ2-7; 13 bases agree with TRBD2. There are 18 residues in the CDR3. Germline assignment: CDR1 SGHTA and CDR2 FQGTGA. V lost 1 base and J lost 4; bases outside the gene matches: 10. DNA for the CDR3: TGTGCCAGCAGCTTAAGAGGACTAGCGGGAGCGAATCCTTACGAGCAGTACTTC. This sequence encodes CASSLRGLAGANPYEQYF.

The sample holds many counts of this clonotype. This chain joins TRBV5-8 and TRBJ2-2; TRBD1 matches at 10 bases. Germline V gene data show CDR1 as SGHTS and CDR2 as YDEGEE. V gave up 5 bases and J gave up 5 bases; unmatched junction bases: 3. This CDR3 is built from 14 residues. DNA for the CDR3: TGTGCCAGCAGTTGGGACAGGGGAACCGGGGAGCTGTTTTTT. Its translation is CASSWDRGTGELFF.

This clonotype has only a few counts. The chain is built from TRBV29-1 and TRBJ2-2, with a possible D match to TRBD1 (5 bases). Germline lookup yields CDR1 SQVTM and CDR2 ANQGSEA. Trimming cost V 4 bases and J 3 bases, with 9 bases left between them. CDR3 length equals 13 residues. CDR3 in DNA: TGCAGCGTTGGTAGGGGTTACACCGGGGAGCTGTTTTTT. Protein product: CSVGRGYTGELFF.

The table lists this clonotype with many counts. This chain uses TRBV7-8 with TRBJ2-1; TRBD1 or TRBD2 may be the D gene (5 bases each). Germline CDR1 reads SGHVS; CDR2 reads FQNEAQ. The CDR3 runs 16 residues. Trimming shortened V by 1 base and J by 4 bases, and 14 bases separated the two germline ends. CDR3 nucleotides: TGTGCCAGCAGCTTAGGTGGGACGGCACCGTACAATGAGCAGTTCTTC. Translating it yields CASSLGGTAPYNEQFF.

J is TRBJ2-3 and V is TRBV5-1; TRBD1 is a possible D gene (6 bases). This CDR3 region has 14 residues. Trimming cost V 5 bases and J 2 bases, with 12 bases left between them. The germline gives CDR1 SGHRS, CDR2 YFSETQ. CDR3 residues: CASRFDRHTDTQYF. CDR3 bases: TGCGCCAGCAGATTTGACAGGCACACAGATACGCAGTATTTT.

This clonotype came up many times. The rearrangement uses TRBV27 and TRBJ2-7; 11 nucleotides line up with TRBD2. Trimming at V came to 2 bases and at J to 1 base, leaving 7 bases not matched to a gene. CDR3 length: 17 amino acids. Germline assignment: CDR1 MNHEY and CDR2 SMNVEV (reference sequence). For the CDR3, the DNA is TGTGCCAGCAGTTTACACACTAGCGGGGGTGCGTCCTACGAGCAGTACTTC. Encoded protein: CASSLHTSGGASYEQYF.

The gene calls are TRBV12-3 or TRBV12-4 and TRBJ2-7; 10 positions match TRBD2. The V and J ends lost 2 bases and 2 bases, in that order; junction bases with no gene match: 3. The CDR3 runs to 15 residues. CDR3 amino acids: CASSLRAGGTYEQYF. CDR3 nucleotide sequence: TGTGCCAGCAGTTTAAGAGCGGGAGGGACCTACGAGCAGTACTTC.

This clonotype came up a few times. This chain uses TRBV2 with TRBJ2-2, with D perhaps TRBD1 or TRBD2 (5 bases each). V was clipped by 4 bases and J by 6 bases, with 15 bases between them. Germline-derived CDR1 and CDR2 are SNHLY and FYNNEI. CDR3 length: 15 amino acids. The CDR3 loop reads CASSAPPGAAGELFF. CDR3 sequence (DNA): TGTGCCAGCAGTGCCCCCCCCGGGGCGGCCGGGGAGCTGTTTTTT.

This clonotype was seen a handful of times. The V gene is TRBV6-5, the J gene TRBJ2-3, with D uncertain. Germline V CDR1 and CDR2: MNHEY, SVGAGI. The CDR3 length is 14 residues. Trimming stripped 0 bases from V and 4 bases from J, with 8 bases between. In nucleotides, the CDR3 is TGTGCCAGCAGTTACTCCAACTCCGCAGATACGCAGTATTTT. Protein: CASSYSNSADTQYF.

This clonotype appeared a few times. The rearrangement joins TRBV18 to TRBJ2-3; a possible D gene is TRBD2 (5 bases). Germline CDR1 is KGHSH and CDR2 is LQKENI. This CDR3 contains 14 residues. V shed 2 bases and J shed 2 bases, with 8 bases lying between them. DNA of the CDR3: TGTGCCAGCTCACCAGTGGGAGTCACAGATACGCAGTATTTT. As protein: CASSPVGVTDTQYF.

CDR3 DNA: TGCGCCAGCAGCACGGGACAGGGGGTGAACACTGAAGCTTTCTTT. It yields the protein CASSTGQGVNTEAFF. This chain uses TRBV5-1 with TRBJ1-1; TRBD1 aligns across 11 bases. CDR1 and CDR2 (germline): SGHRS, YFSETQ. Losses at the gene ends were 4 bases for V and 0 bases for J; bases not matched to a gene: 2. The CDR3 extends over 15 amino acids.